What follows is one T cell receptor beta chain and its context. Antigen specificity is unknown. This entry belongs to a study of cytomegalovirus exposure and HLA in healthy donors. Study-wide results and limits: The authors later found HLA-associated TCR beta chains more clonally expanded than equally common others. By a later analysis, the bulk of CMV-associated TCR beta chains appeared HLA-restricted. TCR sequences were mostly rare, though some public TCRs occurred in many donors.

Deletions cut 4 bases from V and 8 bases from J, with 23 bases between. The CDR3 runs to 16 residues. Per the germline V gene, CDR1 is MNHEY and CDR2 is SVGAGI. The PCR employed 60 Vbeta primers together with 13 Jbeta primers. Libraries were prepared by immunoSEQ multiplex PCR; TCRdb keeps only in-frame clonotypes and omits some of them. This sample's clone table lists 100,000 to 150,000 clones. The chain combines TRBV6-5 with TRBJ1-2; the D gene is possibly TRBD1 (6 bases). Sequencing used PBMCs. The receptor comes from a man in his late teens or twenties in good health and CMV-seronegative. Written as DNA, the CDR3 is TGTGCCAGCAGTTCCGGCCTAGGACAGAATCTCGGCGGCTACACCTTC. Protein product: CASSSGLGQNLGGYTF.